This TCR beta chain was sequenced during a study of T-cell reconstitution after alpha-beta-depleted transplantation in children (dated by TCRdb to 2016 to 2017). In the study overall: T-cell immune reconstitution after TCRalphabeta/CD19-depleted allogeneic hematopoietic cell transplantation in children was quantitatively tracked in the study by means of TCR repertoire profiling.

There are many counts of this clonotype. Its binding antigen is unknown. There are no base qualities to consult, and no much larger clone falls within one base. This sample's time point label indicates: day 60 (about 2 months) after transplantation. Explained via the paper, the treatment or condition label denotes: allogeneic hematopoietic cell transplantation with graft depleted of TCRalphabeta T cells and CD19 B cells. TCRalphabeta/CD19-depleted allogeneic hematopoietic cell grafts were given to the transplant recipients, all of whom were children. Paper-wide results and their limitations: The apparently early alphabetaT-cell count recovery about two months after transplant was reportedly dependent on only several hundred rapidly expanded clones derived from non-depleted graft cells. The frequencies of hyperexpanded clones fell over the following months, and after one year, T-cell counts and TCRbeta diversity were mostly attributed to newly produced T cells. In some patients, the high TCRbeta diversity seen at day 60 was put down to recipient T cells and intrathymic progenitors that had survived conditioning.

The library was generated by PCR. The data were produced on an Illumina HiSeq 2500. TCR libraries were prepared with molecular barcoding, using unique molecular identifiers to normalize TCRbeta repertoire quantification. TCRdb reprocessing: public reads trimmed at Q25 with fastp, clones called with MiXCR, in-frame beta chains kept. Rows merge per CDR3 protein into single entries with the most common DNA and genes. The table for this sample lists under 35,000 distinct CDR3 sequences; 15% to 20% of them were counted only once. Of the sample, 35% falls within the top ten clones. The clonotype originates from a male patient aged 2-15 years who had a stem cell transplant for acute lymphoblastic leukemia, so the T cells may come from the graft donor. The starting material was PBMCs, mostly from graft donor cells, obtained 60 days after TCRalphabeta/CD19-depleted stem cell transplant.

The nucleotides are TGCAGTGCTCCTGGGACCACAGATACGCAGTATTTT. Its translation is CSAPGTTDTQYF. The chain uses TRBV20-1 and TRBJ2-3, with the D call perhaps TRBD1 or TRBD2, as 5 bases match in each case. The CDR3 sequence holds 12 residues, the cysteine and phenylalanine included. Only CDR3 DNA is held: 36 bases, read in frame from base 1. V loses 5 bases, J loses 2 bases, and the germline ends lie 8 bases apart. The germline V gene (reference sequence) provides CDR1 DFQATT and CDR2 SNEGSKA.